This T cell receptor beta chain was identified in a study of regulatory T cells in long-lasting Graves disease (dated by TCRdb to the early 2020s). Background on the whole study: To count as having persistent Graves' disease, a patient had to have received antithyroid drug treatment for over 5 years with TSH receptor autoantibodies remaining persistently positive. Persistent Graves' disease patients were compared with newly diagnosed Graves' disease patients by peripheral blood TCR sequencing and RNA sequencing. The study took place in China and was registered as a clinical trial. A total of around 33 samples were covered by TCR sequencing, comprising around 13 persistent and 20 or so newly diagnosed Graves' disease patients. Antithyroid drugs had been taken for 8.5 to 12 years on average by persistent Graves' disease patients in the clinical cohort. Results and caveats for the whole study, not just this receptor: Compared with newly diagnosed patients, persistent Graves' disease patients had lower TCR Shannon entropy and fewer highly expanded clones, which suggests clonal expansion. Persistent disease showed preferential use of TRBV28, TRBJ1-2 and TRBJ2-5, whereas newly diagnosed disease favored TRBV20-1 and TRBJ2-1. Only peripheral blood was studied, because thyroid tissue, the primary lesion, was inaccessible. The small sample size was acknowledged by the authors as a limitation that may reduce accuracy. Patients with persistent disease shared more public clonotypes (approximately 2,500) than newly diagnosed patients did (more than 900). Only the TCR beta chain was sequenced and analyzed.

Trimming at the junction amounts to 2 bases on V and 8 bases on J, and the germline ends lie 9 bases apart. The CDR3 spans 12 residues, from the cysteine through the phenylalanine. This entry keeps only the CDR3 DNA: 36 bases, framed from base 1. CDR1 LGHNT and CDR2 FRNRAP were looked up in the germline V gene. This clonotype was observed at least ten times. The antigen this receptor binds is unknown. Base qualities are missing; no much larger clone stands one base away. Library preparation used multiplex PCR. Sequencer: Illumina HiSeq 4000. TCR beta libraries were built with iRepertoire HTBI primers and Arm-PCR amplification of CDR3 regions. Before sequencing, the PCR products underwent gel purification. The original methods were these. Gene usage analysis of CDR3 amino acid clonotypes relied on the approximately 60 TRBV and 14 TRBJ segments identified across samples. COPE and FqMerger were used to merge filtered high-quality paired reads into contigs. BLAST was used to align contigs to IMGT TRBV, TRBD and TRBJ reference genes, and CDR3 was defined according to IMGT. Highly expanded clones were defined as clonotypes with a frequency above 0.1%. Shannon entropy was used to measure repertoire diversity, and the Gini coefficient was used to measure V-J evenness. Clonotypes shared by more than one individual were considered public. TCRdb applied fastp at Q25 and MiXCR to the public reads, then kept only in-frame beta chains. Each CDR3 protein gets just one entry, which takes the most common genes and DNA from the rows behind it. TCRdb's processing, not the authors' own work, is the source of the V and J calls. Within this sample are almost 350,000 distinct CDR3 sequences, with around a fifth of them counted one time only. The ten largest make up just under 30% of the sample.

Interpreted using the paper, the time point label stands for: persistent/refractory GD, antithyroid drugs over 5 years with positive TRAb. For both TCR sequencing and RNA sequencing, RNA was extracted from PBMCs using TRIzol. The diagnosis of Graves' disease followed American Thyroid Association guidelines. Recruitment of patients was carried out at an endocrinology department in Xi'an, China. Each patient gave about 10 milliliters of peripheral blood, collected in an EDTA anticoagulant tube. PBMCs were isolated by Ficoll Paque Plus density gradient separation without further T cell sorting. An Agilent 2100 Bioanalyzer and agarose gel were used to check RNA quality, while a NanoDrop 2000 measured RNA concentration.

The TCR originated in a female donor with Graves disease. Here the chain combines TRBV12-5 and TRBJ1-1; no D segment can be confidently identified. Source: peripheral blood mononuclear cells (PBMCs), taken when the disease was refractory, from a patient treated with antithyroid drugs. The CDR3 region has the sequence CASGLREVEAFF. The DNA reads TGTGCTAGTGGTTTGCGGGAGGTCGAAGCTTTCTTT.